The rows below give T cell receptor beta chains drawn from one sample of a study of cytomegalovirus exposure and HLA in healthy donors. The table came from immunoSEQ multiplex PCR; TCRdb's copy has only in-frame clones and leaves some out. The sample yields 150,000 to 200,000 clones, approximately 84% seen once. Sequencing used PBMCs. These receptor sequences come from a girl under three years old in good health and CMV-seronegative. Both conserved end residues are part of each CDR3. Each record gives: clone size, J gene, D gene, V gene, CDR3 protein, CDR3 DNA. The D gene is left open where the match is weak. The size entry is marked missing in some rows and otherwise reads once, few, many or a size class.

. TRBJ2-1 TRBD2 TRBV7-9 CASSPTSAIEQFF TGTGCCAGCAGCCCCACTAGCGCCATCGAGCAGTTCTTC
few TRBJ1-2 TRBD1 TRBV14 CASSQVQGARGYTF TGTGCCAGCAGCCAAGTACAGGGGGCTCGTGGCTACACCTTC
. TRBJ2-5 . TRBV19 CASSGGETQYF TGTGCCAGTAGTGGGGGGGAGACCCAGTACTTC
. TRBJ2-7 TRBD1 TRBV15 CATSRDRTYEQYF TGTGCCACCAGCAGGGACAGGACGTACGAGCAGTACTTC
. TRBJ2-7 TRBD2 TRBV5-6 CASSLAGGAYEQHF TGTGCCAGCAGCCTAGCGGGAGGGGCCTACGAGCAGCACTTC
. TRBJ2-5 . TRBV9 CAESSGATETQYF TGTGCCGAGTCTAGTGGCGCTACGGAGACCCAGTACTTC
. TRBJ2-4 TRBD2 TRBV7-2 CASSSNGLAGVIQYF TGTGCCAGCAGCTCAAACGGTTTAGCGGGGGTCATTCAGTACTTC
. TRBJ2-1 TRBD2 TRBV4-1 CASRPGPGLAGAEQFF TGCGCCAGCAGGCCCGGACCGGGACTAGCGGGGGCTGAGCAGTTCTTC
. TRBJ2-2 TRBD1 TRBV9 CASSPFVTGIGGELFF TGTGCCAGCAGCCCATTCGTGACAGGGATCGGCGGGGAGCTGTTTTTT
. TRBJ2-7 . TRBV5-1 CASSGQVGDSIYEQYF TGCGCCAGCAGCGGCCAGGTCGGGGACTCTATCTACGAGCAGTACTTC
. TRBJ2-3 TRBD2 TRBV7-7 CASSLGGRGADTQYF TGTGCCAGCAGCTTAGGCGGGAGGGGCGCAGATACGCAGTATTTT
. TRBJ1-1 . TRBV30 CAWRPQGHYQGRSFF TGTGCCTGGAGGCCGCAGGGTCATTATCAGGGGCGGTCTTTCTTT
. TRBJ1-5 . TRBV27 CASSLSPPGGHQPQHF TGTGCCAGCAGTTTATCTCCCCCCGGGGGGCATCAGCCCCAGCATTTT
. TRBJ1-3 . TRBV7-7 CASSSGAGNTIYF TGTGCTAGCAGCTCCGGGGCTGGAAACACCATATATTTT
once TRBJ1-3 . TRBV27 CASSSGVVGNTIYF TGTGCCAGCAGTTCAGGGGTAGTTGGAAACACCATATATTTT
. TRBJ2-3 . TRBV9 CASSVEGGGDTQYF TGTGCCAGCAGCGTAGAGGGGGGGGGTGATACGCAGTATTTT
. TRBJ1-5 . TRBV5-6 CASSSAQGNQPQHF TGTGCCAGCAGCTCCGCGCAGGGGAATCAGCCCCAGCATTTT
. TRBJ2-6 . TRBV18 CASSPVGANHPKKGLTF TGTGCCAGCTCACCAGTGGGGGCCAATCATCCGAAAAAGGGCCTGACTTTC
. TRBJ2-2 TRBD2 TRBV4-2 CASSQELAGDGTGELFF TGTGCCAGCAGCCAAGAGCTAGCGGGAGACGGCACCGGGGAGCTGTTTTTT
. TRBJ2-2 . TRBV5-1 CASSLRPSGDTGELFF TGCGCCAGCAGCTTGAGGCCCTCAGGGGACACCGGGGAGCTGTTTTTT
few TRBJ2-7 TRBD2 TRBV29-1 CSVVSGGRYEQYF TGCAGCGTTGTCAGCGGGGGCCGCTACGAGCAGTACTTC
. TRBJ1-2 TRBD1 TRBV5-1 CASSLVTGTYGYTF TGCGCCAGCAGCTTGGTGACAGGGACCTACGGCTACACCTTC